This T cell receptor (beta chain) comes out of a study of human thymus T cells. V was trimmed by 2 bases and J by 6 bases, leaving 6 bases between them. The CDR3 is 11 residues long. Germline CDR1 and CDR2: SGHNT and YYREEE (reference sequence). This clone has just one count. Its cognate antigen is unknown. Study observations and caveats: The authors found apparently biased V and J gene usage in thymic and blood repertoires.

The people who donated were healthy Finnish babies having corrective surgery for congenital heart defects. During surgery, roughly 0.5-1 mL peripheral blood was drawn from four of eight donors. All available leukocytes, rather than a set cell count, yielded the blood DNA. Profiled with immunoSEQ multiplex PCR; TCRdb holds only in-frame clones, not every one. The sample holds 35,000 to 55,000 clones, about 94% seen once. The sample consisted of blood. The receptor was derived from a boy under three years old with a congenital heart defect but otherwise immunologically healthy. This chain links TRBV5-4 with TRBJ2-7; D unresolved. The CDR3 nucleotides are TGTGCCAGCAGCTTCTCTGGCGAGCAGTACTTC. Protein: CASSFSGEQYF.